The T cell receptor beta chain described here comes from a study of T cell changes during pregnancy in multiple sclerosis (dated 2019 in TCRdb). Describing the broader study: The study looked at changes in the T cell repertoire across pregnancy in women with multiple sclerosis.

The protocol used for the library was the immunoSEQ multiplex PCR assay. Not all clones reach the TCRdb copy of this immuneACCESS table, which keeps in-frame sequences only. Checked studies attribute under half of the gap to unresolved V genes and leave the rest unexplained. The sample has 35,000 to 40,000 clones on record, around 90% of them singletons. Of the sample, 1.2% is held by the ten largest clones. The table lists this clone with a count of one. What antigen it recognizes has not been identified. Per-nucleotide qualities are absent, and no much larger clonotype sits a single base away. The cysteine opens and the phenylalanine closes a CDR3 of 14 amino acids. The DNA shown is the 42-base CDR3, in frame from base 1. Trimming accounts for 3 bases at V and 4 bases at J, while the number of junction bases matched to no gene is 4. For CDR1 and CDR2, the germline V gene lists MDHEN and SYDVKM.

This clonotype was obtained from a female donor with multiple sclerosis, enrolled in a pregnancy study. The sample in question was CD4+ T cells from peripheral blood mononuclear cells, obtained before pregnancy. The chain joins TRBV28 to TRBJ2-5, and TRBD1 matches 8 of the central bases. The CDR3 is CASSFSTGVETQYF. The DNA is as follows: TGTGCCAGCAGTTTCTCGACAGGGGTAGAGACCCAGTACTTC.